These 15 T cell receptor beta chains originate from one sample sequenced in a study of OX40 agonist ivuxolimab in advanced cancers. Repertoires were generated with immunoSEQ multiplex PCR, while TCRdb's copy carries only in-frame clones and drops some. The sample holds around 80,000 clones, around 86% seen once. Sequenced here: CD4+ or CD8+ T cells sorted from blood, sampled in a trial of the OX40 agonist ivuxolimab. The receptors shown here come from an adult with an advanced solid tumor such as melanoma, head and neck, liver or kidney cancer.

This CDR3 reads CASSPLTGQGIQETQYF. CDR3 DNA: TGCGCCAGCAGCCCCTTAACGGGACAGGGGATACAAGAGACCCAGTACTTC. This chain links TRBV5-1 with TRBJ2-5, with 10 bases fitting TRBD1. There are 17 residues in the CDR3. After removal of 4 bases from V and 2 bases from J, the junction contained 11 bases not matched to a gene. Per the germline V gene, CDR1 is SGHRS and CDR2 is YFSETQ.

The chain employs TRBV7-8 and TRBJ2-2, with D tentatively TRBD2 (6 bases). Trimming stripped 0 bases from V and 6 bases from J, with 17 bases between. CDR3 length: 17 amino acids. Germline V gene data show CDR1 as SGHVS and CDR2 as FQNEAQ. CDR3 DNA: TGTGCCAGCAGCTTAGCGGATAAGGGCTGGGAGGCCGGGGAGCTGTTTTTT. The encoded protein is CASSLADKGWEAGELFF.

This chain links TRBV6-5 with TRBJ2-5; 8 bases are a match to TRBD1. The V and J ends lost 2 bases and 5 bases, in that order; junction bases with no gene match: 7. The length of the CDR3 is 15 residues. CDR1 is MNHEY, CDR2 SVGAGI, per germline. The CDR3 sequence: CASSYLRGLGETQYF. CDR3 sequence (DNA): TGTGCCAGCAGTTACCTCAGGGGGCTGGGGGAGACCCAGTACTTC.

The CDR3 protein is CASSLLRGSQETQYF. The CDR3 bases are TGTGCCAGCAGCTTACTTCGGGGCAGCCAAGAGACCCAGTACTTC. The chain links TRBV11-2 to TRBJ2-5; D is perhaps TRBD1 or TRBD2 (5 bases each). Per germline, CDR1 SGHAT and CDR2 FQNNGV. V was shortened by 2 bases and J by 1 base, with 11 bases between the two germline ends. The CDR3 totals 15 residues. Full variable domain (outside the CDR3, taken from reference TRBV11-2 and TRBJ2-5): EAGVAQSPRYKIIEKRQSVAFWCNPISGHATLYWYQQILGQGPKLLIQFQNNGVVDDSQLPKDRFSAERLKGVDSTLKIQPAKLEDSAVYLCASSLLRGSQETQYFGPGTRLLVL.

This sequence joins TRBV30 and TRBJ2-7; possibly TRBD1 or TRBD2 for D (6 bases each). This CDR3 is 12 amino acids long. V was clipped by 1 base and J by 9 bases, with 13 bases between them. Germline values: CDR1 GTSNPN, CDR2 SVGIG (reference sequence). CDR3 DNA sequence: TGTGCCTGGAGTGGGGGGGCAGTAGGGCAGTACTTC. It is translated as CAWSGGAVGQYF.

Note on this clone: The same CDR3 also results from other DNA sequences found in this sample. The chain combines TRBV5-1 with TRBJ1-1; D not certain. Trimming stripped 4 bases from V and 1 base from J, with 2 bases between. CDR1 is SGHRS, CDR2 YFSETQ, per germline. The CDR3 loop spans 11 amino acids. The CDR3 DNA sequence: TGCGCCAGCAGCCAGAACACTGAAGCTTTCTTT. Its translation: CASSQNTEAFF.

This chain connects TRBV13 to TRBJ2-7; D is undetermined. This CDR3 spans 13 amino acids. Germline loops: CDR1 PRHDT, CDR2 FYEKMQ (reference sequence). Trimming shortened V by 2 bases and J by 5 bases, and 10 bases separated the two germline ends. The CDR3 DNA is TGTGCCAGCAGCTTATGGAAGTCCAACGAGCAGTACTTC. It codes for CASSLWKSNEQYF.

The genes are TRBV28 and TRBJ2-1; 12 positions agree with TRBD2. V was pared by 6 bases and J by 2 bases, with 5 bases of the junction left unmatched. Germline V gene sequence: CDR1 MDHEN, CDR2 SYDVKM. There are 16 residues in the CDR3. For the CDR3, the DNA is TGTGCCAGCAGGCGTCTAGCGGGGGGGACCTACAATGAGCAGTTCTTC. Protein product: CASRRLAGGTYNEQFF.

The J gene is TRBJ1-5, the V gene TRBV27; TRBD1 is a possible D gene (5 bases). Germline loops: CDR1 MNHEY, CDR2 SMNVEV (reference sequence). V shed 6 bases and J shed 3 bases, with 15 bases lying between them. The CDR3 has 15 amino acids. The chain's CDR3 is CASSLNTGYNQPQHF. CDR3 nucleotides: TGTGCCAGCAGCCTCAACACAGGTTACAATCAGCCCCAGCATTTT.

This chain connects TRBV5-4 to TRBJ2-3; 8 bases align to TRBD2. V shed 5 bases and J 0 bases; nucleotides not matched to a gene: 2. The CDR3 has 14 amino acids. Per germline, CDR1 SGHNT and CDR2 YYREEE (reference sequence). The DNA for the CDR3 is TGTGCCAGCAGACCTAGCGGGAGCACAGATACGCAGTATTTT. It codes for CASRPSGSTDTQYF.

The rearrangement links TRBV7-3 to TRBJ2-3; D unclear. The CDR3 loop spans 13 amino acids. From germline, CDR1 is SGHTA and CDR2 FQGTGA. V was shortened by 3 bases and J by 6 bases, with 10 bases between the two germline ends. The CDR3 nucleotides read TGTGCCAGCAGCTTCACCCTCGGGGATACGCAGTATTTT. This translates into CASSFTLGDTQYF.

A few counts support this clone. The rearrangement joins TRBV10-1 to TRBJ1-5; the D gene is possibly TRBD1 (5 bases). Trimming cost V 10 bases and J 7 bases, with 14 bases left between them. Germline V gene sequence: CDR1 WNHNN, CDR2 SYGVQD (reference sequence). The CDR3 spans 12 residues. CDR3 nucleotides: TGCGCCATACGGAGGGGACGCCAGCCCCAGCATTTT. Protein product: CAIRRGRQPQHF.

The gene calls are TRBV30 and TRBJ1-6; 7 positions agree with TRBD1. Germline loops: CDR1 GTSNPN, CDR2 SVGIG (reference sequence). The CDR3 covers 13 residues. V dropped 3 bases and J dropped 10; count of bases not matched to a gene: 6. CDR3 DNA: TGTGCCTGGAGAAAGGGGGCCGGGTCACCCCTCCACTTT. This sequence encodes CAWRKGAGSPLHF.

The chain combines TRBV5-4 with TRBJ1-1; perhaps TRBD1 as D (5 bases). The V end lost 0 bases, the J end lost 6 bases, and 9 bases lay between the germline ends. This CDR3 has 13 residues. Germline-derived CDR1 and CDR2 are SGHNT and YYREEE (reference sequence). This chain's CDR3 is CASSLGGGPEAFF. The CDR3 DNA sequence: TGTGCCAGCAGCTTGGGGGGGGGTCCTGAAGCTTTCTTT.

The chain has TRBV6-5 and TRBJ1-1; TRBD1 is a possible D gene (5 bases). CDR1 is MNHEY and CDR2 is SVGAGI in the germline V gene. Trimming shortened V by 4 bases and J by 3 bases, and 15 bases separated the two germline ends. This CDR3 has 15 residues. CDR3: CASSSVGGRDTEAFF. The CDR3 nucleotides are TGTGCCAGCAGTTCCGTGGGGGGAAGGGACACTGAAGCTTTCTTT.